The 4 T cell receptor beta chains listed next were all sequenced from one sample in a study of blood T cell repertoires in COVID-19. Produced via immunoSEQ multiplex PCR; TCRdb's table is partial and in-frame only. The sample yields about 110,000 clones, 55% to 75% seen once. Sequenced: peripheral blood. Receptors were obtained from a woman in her forties with acute or convalescent COVID-19.

This rearrangement joins TRBV27 to TRBJ1-4; D not certain. There are 15 residues in the CDR3. V was pared by 6 bases and J by 2 bases, with 13 bases between. From germline, CDR1 is MNHEY and CDR2 SMNVEV (reference sequence). CDR3 region: CASRTRVRTNEKLFF. The CDR3 nucleotides are TGTGCCAGCAGGACGAGGGTTCGCACTAATGAAAAACTGTTTTTT.

This clone was counted between two and nine times. The chain has TRBV6-2 or TRBV6-3 and TRBJ1-6; 10 bases are shared with TRBD1. In germline, CDR1 is MNHEY, CDR2 SVGEGT. V dropped 5 bases and J dropped 9; count of bases not matched to a gene: 4. This CDR3 is 14 amino acids long. CDR3 residues: CASSRGTGVSPLHF. The CDR3 coding sequence is TGTGCCAGCAGTAGAGGGACAGGGGTTTCACCCCTCCACTTT.

Only one count was recorded for this clone. The chain links TRBV3-1 (or the pseudogene TRBV3-2) to TRBJ1-6, with a weak D call TRBD1 (5 bases). The CDR3 extends over 15 amino acids. Deletions cut 7 bases from V and 8 bases from J, with 18 bases between. Germline CDR1 is LGHDT and CDR2 is YNNKEL (reference sequence). CDR3 sequence (DNA): TGTGCCAGCAACCGGGACGGCGGAGGGTATTCACCCCTCCACTTT. Translation gives CASNRDGGGYSPLHF.

The V gene is TRBV5-1, the J gene TRBJ2-3, with 7 bases aligning to TRBD1. Germline CDR1 SGHRS, CDR2 YFSETQ. Trimming took 5 bases from V and 0 from J; bases not matched to a gene: 3. The CDR3 runs to 14 residues. CDR3 sequence (DNA): TGCGCCAGCAGACAGGGGCTGAGCACAGATACGCAGTATTTT. This encodes CASRQGLSTDTQYF.